A single sample is the source of the 12 T cell receptor beta chains below, sequenced in a study of early T cells in non-severe SARS-CoV-2 infection (TCRdb year 2021). Library preparation employed 5' RACE. Sequencing instrument: NextSeq 500. Using fastp at Q25 and MiXCR, TCRdb reprocessed the public reads and kept productive beta chains. Each CDR3 protein appears once, grouped with its most common genes and DNA. Present in this sample are 65,000 to 85,000 distinct CDR3 sequences, roughly 13% of which were seen just once. About 1% of the sample belongs to the ten largest clones. Sequenced sample: whole blood. These receptors all come from an adult who was a healthcare worker with PCR-confirmed SARS-CoV-2 infection or an uninfected control (not recorded which).

This clonotype was observed many times. This chain joins TRBV7-2 and TRBJ2-3; tentative D call: TRBD2 (6 bases). CDR3 length equals 14 residues. The V end lost 3 bases, the J end lost 0 bases, and 7 bases lay between the germline ends. Germline CDR1 reads SGHTA; CDR2 reads FQGNSA. CDR3 sequence: CASSFGTSTDTQYF. The CDR3 DNA sequence: TGTGCCAGCAGCTTCGGGACTAGCACAGATACGCAGTATTTT.

The rearrangement joins TRBV12-3 or TRBV12-4 to TRBJ1-1; D not certain. The V and J ends lost 3 bases and 5 bases respectively, with 7 bases between them. The CDR3 is 12 amino acids. The CDR3 loop is CASSFWGTEAFF. The CDR3 nucleotides read TGTGCCAGCAGTTTTTGGGGAACTGAAGCTTTCTTT.

The chain employs TRBV12-3 or TRBV12-4 and TRBJ1-1; D is unresolved. V lost 6 bases to trimming and J lost 4 bases, with 9 bases between them. This CDR3 contains 12 residues. CDR3: CASSTPPTEAFF. In nucleotides, the CDR3 is TGTGCCAGCAGCACCCCTCCCACTGAAGCTTTCTTT.

In DNA form, the CDR3 reads TGTGCCACCGCAGGGGGCTTTAAACAAGAGACCCAGTACTTC. Residues: CATAGGFKQETQYF. The rearrangement uses TRBV2 and TRBJ2-5; 8 bases agree with TRBD1. The CDR3 sequence is 14 residues long. Germline trimming cut 10 bases from V and 2 bases from J; bases unmatched to any gene: 9. Germline loops: CDR1 SNHLY, CDR2 FYNNEI.

The chain couples TRBV6-2 or TRBV6-3 to TRBJ1-2; TRBD1 is a possible D gene (5 bases). This CDR3 contains 11 residues. V was trimmed by 4 bases and J by 6 bases, leaving 6 bases between them. Germline assignment: CDR1 MNHEY and CDR2 SVGEGT. DNA for the CDR3: TGTGCCAGCAGTTCGACAGATGGCTACACCTTC. Its translation is CASSSTDGYTF.

DNA for the CDR3: TGTGCCAGCAGCTTTGGACTAGTTGGTTCAGATACGCAGTATTTT. Translation: CASSFGLVGSDTQYF. The chain is built from TRBV7-6 and TRBJ2-3, with TRBD2 matching over 7 bases. Germline assignment: CDR1 SGHVS and CDR2 FNYEAQ. There are 15 residues in the CDR3. The J segment lost 4 bases and the V segment lost 3 bases, leaving 7 bases of the junction unmatched.

This clonotype was counted a few times. The chain combines TRBV7-2 with TRBJ2-7; 8 nucleotides line up with TRBD1. Germline V gene lookup returns CDR1 SGHTA and CDR2 FQGNSA. This CDR3 comprises 16 residues. V gave up 4 bases and J gave up 4 bases; unmatched junction bases: 12. CDR3 region: CASSYTSAGGWYEQYF. CDR3 in DNA: TGTGCCAGCAGCTATACGTCGGCAGGGGGCTGGTACGAGCAGTACTTC.

The rearrangement links TRBV18 to TRBJ2-7; D might be TRBD1 (5 bases). The CDR3 sequence is 14 residues long. Deletions cut 1 base from V and 3 bases from J, with 10 bases between. The germline CDR1 and CDR2 sequences are KGHSH and LQKENI. CDR3 DNA sequence: TGTGCCAGCTCACCACACACGCAGGGCTACGAGCAGTACTTC. Translating it yields CASSPHTQGYEQYF.

At least ten counts were recorded for this clonotype. The CDR3 DNA reads TGCGCCAGCAGCCAAGGCACAGGGGCGGACACTGAAGCTTTCTTT. It codes for CASSQGTGADTEAFF. This chain links TRBV4-3 with TRBJ1-1, with 7 bases matching TRBD1. With V trimmed by 1 base and J by 3 bases, 5 bases remained unmatched. CDR1 and CDR2 (germline): LGHNA, YSLEER. CDR3 length equals 15 residues.

Only a few counts were recorded for this clonotype. The chain couples TRBV9 to TRBJ2-1; 9 nucleotides agree with TRBD2. The CDR3 spans 15 residues. Germline loops: CDR1 SGDLS, CDR2 YYNGEE. V was pared by 4 bases and J by 2 bases, with 4 bases of the junction left unmatched. The CDR3 DNA sequence: TGTGCCAGCAGCCTTAGCGGGAGACCCTACAATGAGCAGTTCTTC. It encodes CASSLSGRPYNEQFF. Together with reference TRBV9 and TRBJ2-1, the CDR3 gives the full variable domain: DSGVTQTPKHLITATGQRVTLRCSPRSGDLSVYWYQQSLDQGLQFLIQYYNGEERAKGNILERFSAQQFPDLHSELNLSSLELGDSALYFCASSLSGRPYNEQFFGPGTRLTVL.

This clonotype was seen a few times. The J gene is TRBJ2-5, the V gene TRBV2, with 9 bases that match TRBD1. This CDR3 has 15 residues. V gave up 2 bases and J gave up 5 bases; unmatched junction bases: 6. Germline V gene lookup returns CDR1 SNHLY and CDR2 FYNNEI. The CDR3 nucleotides are TGTGCCAGCAGTGAATTGGACAGGGGACGCGAGACCCAGTACTTC. Its protein is CASSELDRGRETQYF.

The chain joins TRBV15 to TRBJ2-3; 7 bases map to TRBD1. V trimming: 3 bases; J trimming: 4 bases; junction bases outside the gene matches: 4. Germline V gene data show CDR1 as LNHNV and CDR2 as YYDKDF (reference sequence). The CDR3 covers 14 residues. CDR3 nucleotide sequence: TGTGCCACCAGCAGGGGGGACAGACCAGATACGCAGTATTTT. It is translated as CATSRGDRPDTQYF. Complete variable domain (other parts from reference TRBV15 and TRBJ2-3): DAMVIQNPRYQVTQFGKPVTLSCSQTLNHNVMYWYQQKSSQAPKLLFHYYDKDFNNEADTPDNFQSRRPNTSFCFLDIRSPGLGDTAMYLCATSRGDRPDTQYFGPGTRLTVL.